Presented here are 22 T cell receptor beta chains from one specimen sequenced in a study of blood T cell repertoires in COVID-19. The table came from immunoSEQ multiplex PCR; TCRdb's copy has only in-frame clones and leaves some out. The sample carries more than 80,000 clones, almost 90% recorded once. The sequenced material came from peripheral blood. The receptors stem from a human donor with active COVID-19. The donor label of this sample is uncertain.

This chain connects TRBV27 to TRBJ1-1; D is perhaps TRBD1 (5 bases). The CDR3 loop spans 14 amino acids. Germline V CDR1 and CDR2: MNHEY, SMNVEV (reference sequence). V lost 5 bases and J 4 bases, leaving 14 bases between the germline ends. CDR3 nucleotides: TGTGCCAGCAGTCCTCAATTGGACACCACTGAAGCTTTCTTT. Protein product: CASSPQLDTTEAFF.

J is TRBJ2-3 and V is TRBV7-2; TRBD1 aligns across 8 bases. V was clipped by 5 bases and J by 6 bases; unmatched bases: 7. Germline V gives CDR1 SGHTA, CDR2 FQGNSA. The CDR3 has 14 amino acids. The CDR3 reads CASSAPGGWDTQYF. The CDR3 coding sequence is TGTGCCAGCAGCGCTCCAGGGGGCTGGGATACGCAGTATTTT.

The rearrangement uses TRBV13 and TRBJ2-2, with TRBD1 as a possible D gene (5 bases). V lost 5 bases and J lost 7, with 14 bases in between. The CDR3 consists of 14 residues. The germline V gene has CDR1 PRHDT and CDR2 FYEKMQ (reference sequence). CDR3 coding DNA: TGTGCCAGCAGCAAGGGGTCCATCAGCGGGGAGCTGTTTTTT. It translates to CASSKGSISGELFF.

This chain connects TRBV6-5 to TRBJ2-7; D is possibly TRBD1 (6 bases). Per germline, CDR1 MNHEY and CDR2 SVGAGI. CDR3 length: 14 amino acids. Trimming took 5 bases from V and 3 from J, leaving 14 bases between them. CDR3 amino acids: CASSTGNWHYEQYF. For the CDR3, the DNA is TGTGCCAGCAGTACAGGGAACTGGCACTACGAGCAGTACTTC.

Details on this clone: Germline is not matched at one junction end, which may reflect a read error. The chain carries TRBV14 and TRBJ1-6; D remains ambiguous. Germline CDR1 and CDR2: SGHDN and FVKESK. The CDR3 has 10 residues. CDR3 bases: TGTGCCAGCAGCCTGGGTCCGGGTCCCTTT. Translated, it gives CASSLGPGPF.

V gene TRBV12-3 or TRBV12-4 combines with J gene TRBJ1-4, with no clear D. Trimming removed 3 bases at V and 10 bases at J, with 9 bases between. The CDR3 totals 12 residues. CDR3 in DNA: TGTGCCAGCAGTTTGCACAGAGTAAAACTGTTTTTT. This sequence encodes CASSLHRVKLFF.

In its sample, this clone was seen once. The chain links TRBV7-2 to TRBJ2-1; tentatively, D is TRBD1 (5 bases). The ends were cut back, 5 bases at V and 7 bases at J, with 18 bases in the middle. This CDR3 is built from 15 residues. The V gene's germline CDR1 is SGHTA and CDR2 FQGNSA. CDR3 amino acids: CASSPIGQGRNEQFF. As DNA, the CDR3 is TGTGCCAGCAGCCCGATAGGGCAGGGTAGGAATGAGCAGTTCTTC.

The CDR3 loop is CASSLQAGAGELFF. DNA of the CDR3: TGTGCCAGCAGCTTACAGGCAGGGGCCGGGGAGCTGTTTTTT. V is TRBV7-2 and J is TRBJ2-2; weak D call: TRBD1 (6 bases). V was shortened by 2 bases and J by 6 bases, with 10 bases between the two germline ends. The CDR3 has 14 amino acids. Per germline, CDR1 SGHTA and CDR2 FQGNSA.

CDR3: CASSTGRNTEAFF. DNA of the CDR3: TGTGCCAGCTCCACAGGGAGGAACACTGAAGCTTTCTTT. This chain connects TRBV18 to TRBJ1-1; perhaps TRBD1 as D (6 bases). V lost 6 bases to trimming and J lost 1 base, with 9 bases between them. Germline V gene data show CDR1 as KGHSH and CDR2 as LQKENI. The CDR3 is made up of 13 amino acids.

The CDR3 sequence: CASSKTTGGTGETQYF. CDR3 bases: TGTGCCAGCAGCAAAACAACAGGGGGCACGGGGGAGACCCAGTACTTC. This chain links TRBV21-1 with TRBJ2-5; the D segment call TRBD1 is taken from the table without a DNA check. TRBV21-1 is tagged as a pseudogene. The CDR3 contains 16 residues.

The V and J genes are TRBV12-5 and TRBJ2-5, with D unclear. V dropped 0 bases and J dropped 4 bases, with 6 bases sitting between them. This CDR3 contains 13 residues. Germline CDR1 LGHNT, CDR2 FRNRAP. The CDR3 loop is CASGLVRGETQYF. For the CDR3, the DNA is TGTGCTAGTGGTTTGGTACGAGGAGAGACCCAGTACTTC.

CDR3 sequence: CASSLTSGGEEQFF. The CDR3 nucleotides are TGCGCCAGCAGCTTGACTAGCGGGGGAGAGGAGCAGTTCTTC. V and J are TRBV5-1 and TRBJ2-1; 11 nucleotides agree with TRBD2. The CDR3 is 14 residues long. V was clipped by 1 base and J by 10 bases; unmatched bases: 4. Germline lookup yields CDR1 SGHRS and CDR2 YFSETQ.

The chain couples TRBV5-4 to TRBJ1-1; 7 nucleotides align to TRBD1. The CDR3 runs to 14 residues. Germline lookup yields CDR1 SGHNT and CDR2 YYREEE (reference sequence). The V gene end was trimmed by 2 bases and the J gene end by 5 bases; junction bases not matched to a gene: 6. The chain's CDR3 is CASSLDRAGTEAFF. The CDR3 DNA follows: TGTGCCAGCAGCTTAGACAGGGCAGGAACTGAAGCTTTCTTT.

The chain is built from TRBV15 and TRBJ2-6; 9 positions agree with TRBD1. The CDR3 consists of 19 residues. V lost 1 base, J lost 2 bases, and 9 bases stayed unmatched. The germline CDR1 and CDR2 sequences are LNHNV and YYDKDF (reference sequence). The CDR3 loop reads CATSRGITQGAAGANVLTF. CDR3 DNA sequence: TGTGCCACCAGCAGAGGTATCACACAGGGGGCGGCTGGGGCCAACGTCCTGACTTTC.

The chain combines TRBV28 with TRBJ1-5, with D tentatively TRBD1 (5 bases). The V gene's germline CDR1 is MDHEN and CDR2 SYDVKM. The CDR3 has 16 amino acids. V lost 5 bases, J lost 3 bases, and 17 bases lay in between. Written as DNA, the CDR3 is TGTGCCAGCAGTCCCGGATATAGGGGCCACAATCAGCCCCAGCATTTT. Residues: CASSPGYRGHNQPQHF.

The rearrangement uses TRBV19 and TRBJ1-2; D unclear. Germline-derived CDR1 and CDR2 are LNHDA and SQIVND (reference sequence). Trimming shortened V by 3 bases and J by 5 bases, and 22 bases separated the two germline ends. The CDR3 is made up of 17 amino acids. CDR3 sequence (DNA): TGTGCCAGTAGTATTTCCCTCGCTGAGATAACGCGATATGGCTACACCTTC. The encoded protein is CASSISLAEITRYGYTF. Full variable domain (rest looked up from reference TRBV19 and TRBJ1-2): DGGITQSPKYLFRKEGQNVTLSCEQNLNHDAMYWYRQDPGQGLRLIYYSQIVNDFQKGDIAEGYSVSREKKESFPLTVTSAQKNPTAFYLCASSISLAEITRYGYTFGSGTRLTVV.

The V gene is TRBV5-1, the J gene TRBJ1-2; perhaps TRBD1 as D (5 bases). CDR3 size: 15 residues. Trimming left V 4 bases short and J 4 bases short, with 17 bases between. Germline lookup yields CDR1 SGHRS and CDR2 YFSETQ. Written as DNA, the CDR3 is TGCGCCAGCAGCGATATCAGGGTCCGACCCTATGGCTACACCTTC. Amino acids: CASSDIRVRPYGYTF.

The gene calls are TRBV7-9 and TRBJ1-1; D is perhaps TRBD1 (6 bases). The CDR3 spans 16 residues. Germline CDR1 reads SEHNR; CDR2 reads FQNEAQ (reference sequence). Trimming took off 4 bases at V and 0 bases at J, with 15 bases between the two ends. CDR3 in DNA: TGTGCCAGCAGCTGGGGGATAGGGACACTGAACACTGAAGCTTTCTTT. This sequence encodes CASSWGIGTLNTEAFF.

For the CDR3, the DNA is TGTGCCAAACTAGCGGGGGGATTCGTGGATGAGCAGTTCTTC. Translation gives CAKLAGGFVDEQFF. The chain has TRBV6-4 and TRBJ2-1; 12 bases match TRBD2. Germline V CDR1 and CDR2: MRHNA, SNTAGT. With 10 bases clipped from V and 8 bases from J, the junction kept 9 bases outside the gene matches. The CDR3 length is 14 residues.

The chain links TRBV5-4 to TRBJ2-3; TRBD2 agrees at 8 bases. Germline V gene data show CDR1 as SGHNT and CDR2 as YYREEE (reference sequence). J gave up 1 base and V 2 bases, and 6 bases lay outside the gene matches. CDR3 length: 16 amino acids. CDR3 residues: CASSLVGRGGTDTQYF. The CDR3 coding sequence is TGTGCCAGCAGCTTAGTGGGGCGGGGGGGCACAGATACGCAGTATTTT.

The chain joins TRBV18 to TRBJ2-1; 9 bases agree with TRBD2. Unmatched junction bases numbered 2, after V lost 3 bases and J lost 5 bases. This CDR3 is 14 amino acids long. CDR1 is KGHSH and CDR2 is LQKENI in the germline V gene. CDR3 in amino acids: CASSPQRGDNEQFF. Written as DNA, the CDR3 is TGTGCCAGCTCACCCCAGCGGGGGGACAATGAGCAGTTCTTC.

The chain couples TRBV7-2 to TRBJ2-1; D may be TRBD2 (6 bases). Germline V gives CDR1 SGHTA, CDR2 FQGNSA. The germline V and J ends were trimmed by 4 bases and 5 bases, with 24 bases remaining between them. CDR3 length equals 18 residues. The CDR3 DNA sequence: TGTGCCAGCAGCTCCTACCTTAAAAGTAGCGGAGTCAACAATGAGCAGTTCTTC. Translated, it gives CASSSYLKSSGVNNEQFF.